This entry features one T cell receptor (beta chain) sequence. From germline, CDR1 is SGHRS and CDR2 YFSETQ. After removal of 4 bases from V and 4 bases from J, the junction contained 11 bases not matched to a gene. CDR3 size: 16 residues. The data originate from a study of blood T cell repertoires in COVID-19. Study overall: Samples of COVID-19 (acute and convalescent) were obtained from the United States, Italy and Spain. Nucleic acid was either cDNA or gDNA, and it came from T cells, B-cell-depleted T cells, or PBMCs.

The authors' processing: Using reference gene primer amplification, nucleated cell counts were estimated. Using immunoSEQ multiplex PCR, the repertoire was profiled, and TCRdb retains in-frame clones only, with some absent. The DNA was the basis for D and trimming; V, J and clone size are from that table. The sample includes some 290,000 clones, approximately 87% of them seen just once. V and J are TRBV5-1 and TRBJ1-1; 9 bases are a match to TRBD1. This TCR derives from a man in his sixties who had recovered from COVID-19. Material for sequencing was peripheral blood. This chain's CDR3 is CASSLRPGTGTTEAFF. In nucleotides, the CDR3 is TGCGCCAGCAGCCTACGTCCCGGGACAGGGACCACTGAAGCTTTCTTT. The complete variable domain, with remaining parts taken from reference TRBV5-1 and TRBJ1-1, reads KAGVTQTPRYLIKTRGQQVTLSCSPISGHRSVSWYQQTPGQGLQFLFEYFSETQRNKGNFPGRFSGRQFSNSRSEMNVSTLELGDSALYLCASSLRPGTGTTEAFFGQGTRLTVV.